The 9 T cell receptor beta chains below come from one sample, sequenced in a study of T cell clones after liver transplantation. Generated by immunoSEQ multiplex PCR, the TCRdb table keeps only in-frame clones and is missing some. The sample holds some 34,000 clones; around 94% are singletons and the top ten take roughly 27%. Sample: CD8+ T cells from blood, taken 12 months after liver transplant. These receptors were obtained from a human patient who received a liver transplant. Some T cells may possibly be graft donor cells.

The chain joins TRBV29-1 to TRBJ2-1, with TRBD2 identical over 7 bases. Trimming at V came to 1 base and at J to 8 bases, leaving 11 bases not matched to a gene. The CDR3 has 15 amino acids. The germline V gene encodes CDR1 SQVTM and CDR2 ANQGSEA. CDR3 sequence reads: CSVEGTSGNHHEQFF. The CDR3 DNA is TGCAGCGTTGAAGGTACGAGCGGGAATCACCATGAGCAGTTCTTC.

V and J are TRBV7-9 and TRBJ1-1; TRBD1 might be the D (5 bases). The CDR3 is 15 amino acids. The germline gives CDR1 SEHNR, CDR2 FQNEAQ (reference sequence). Trimming cost V 1 base and J 4 bases, with 13 bases left between them. The DNA for the CDR3 is TGTGCCAGCAGCTTAGGTCCAGGGCTGGGCACTGAAGCTTTCTTT. It specifies CASSLGPGLGTEAFF.

This rearrangement joins TRBV6-1 to TRBJ2-7, with a weak D call TRBD2 (5 bases). Germline CDR1 reads MNHNS; CDR2 reads SASEGT. Trimming shortened V by 2 bases and J by 0 bases, and 17 bases separated the two germline ends. CDR3 size: 17 residues. The CDR3 protein is CASSEFAGPRSSYEQYF. Here the CDR3 DNA reads TGTGCCAGCAGTGAATTTGCGGGTCCTAGGAGCTCCTACGAGCAGTACTTC.

This chain uses TRBV5-1 with TRBJ2-7; 9 positions match TRBD1. The CDR3 spans 16 residues. Looked up from germline, CDR1 is SGHRS and CDR2 is YFSETQ. V shed 4 bases and J 1 base; nucleotides not matched to a gene: 9. CDR3 coding DNA: TGCGCCAGCAGCGGAATGACAGGGGGACCTTCCTACGAGCAGTACTTC. Residues: CASSGMTGGPSYEQYF. Supplemented by reference TRBV5-1 and TRBJ2-7, the full variable domain reads KAGVTQTPRYLIKTRGQQVTLSCSPISGHRSVSWYQQTPGQGLQFLFEYFSETQRNKGNFPGRFSGRQFSNSRSEMNVSTLELGDSALYLCASSGMTGGPSYEQYFGPGTRLTVT.

This sequence joins TRBV12-5 and TRBJ1-5; D gene uncertain. Germline CDR1 is LGHNT and CDR2 is FRNRAP. V lost 4 bases and J 5 bases, leaving 9 bases between the germline ends. This CDR3 has 13 residues. The CDR3 bases are TGTGCTAGTGGTTCCAGTCTCCATCAGCCCCAGCATTTT. It yields the protein CASGSSLHQPQHF.

This clone was found once. The rearrangement uses TRBV6-5 and TRBJ2-7; TRBD1 might be the D (6 bases). V was clipped by 5 bases and J by 4 bases, with 9 bases between them. CDR1 and CDR2 from the germline V gene are MNHEY and SVGAGI. The CDR3 extends over 12 amino acids. For the CDR3, the DNA is TGTGCCAGCAGTAGGGACAATTACGAGCAGTACTTC. This codes for CASSRDNYEQYF.

The chain is built from TRBV7-2 and TRBJ2-5, with D uncertain. The germline gives CDR1 SGHTA, CDR2 FQGNSA. The CDR3 loop spans 11 amino acids. V was shortened by 5 bases and J by 1 base, with 2 bases between the two germline ends. The CDR3 sequence: CASSPQETQYF. The CDR3 DNA reads TGTGCCAGCAGCCCCCAAGAGACCCAGTACTTC. Filled out from reference TRBV7-2 and TRBJ2-5, the complete variable domain reads GAGVSQSPSNKVTEKGKDVELRCDPISGHTALYWYRQSLGQGLEFLIYFQGNSAPDKSGLPSDRFSAERTGGSVSTLTIQRTQQEDSAVYLCASSPQETQYFGPGTRLLVL.

The chain has TRBV27 and TRBJ2-1, with 7 bases matching TRBD1. Germline-derived CDR1 and CDR2 are MNHEY and SMNVEV (reference sequence). The J segment lost 10 bases and the V segment lost 3 bases, leaving 3 bases of the junction unmatched. The CDR3 loop spans 12 amino acids. CDR3 DNA: TGTGCCAGCAGTTTCAACAGGGGAGAGCAGTTCTTC. Translation gives CASSFNRGEQFF.

The chain employs TRBV5-1 and TRBJ1-5; TRBD1 might be the D (5 bases). V shed 0 bases and J shed 5 bases, with 12 bases lying between them. Germline loops: CDR1 SGHRS, CDR2 YFSETQ. CDR3 length equals 15 residues. CDR3 DNA: TGCGCCAGCAGCTTGGACACCGGGGGGTATCAGCCCCAGCATTTT. Its protein product is CASSLDTGGYQPQHF.